This TCR beta chain originates from a study of T cell responses to AZD1222 COVID-19 vaccine. Trimming left V 4 bases short and J 4 bases short, with 15 bases between. This CDR3 is 15 amino acids long. Germline V lookup: CDR1 SGDLS, CDR2 YYNGEE. This table comes from immunoSEQ multiplex PCR, and its TCRdb copy is limited to in-frame clones, with some not included. The top ten clones hold around 4.3% of a sample with about 120,000 clones, roughly nine tenths of them seen once. This clonotype was sampled from an adult in good health. This chain uses TRBV9 with TRBJ2-1, with D perhaps TRBD1 or TRBD2 (6 bases each). The sequenced sample was peripheral blood, obtained on day 0 of AZD1222 vaccination. CDR3 DNA sequence: TGTGCCAGCAGCTCCGTGGAGGGGGGATACAATGAGCAGTTCTTC. Encoded protein: CASSSVEGGYNEQFF.